The clone carrying this TCR beta chain has just one count. The V gene's germline CDR1 is LNHNV and CDR2 YYDKDF (reference sequence). This CDR3 is built from 14 residues. The V and J ends lost 1 base and 10 bases respectively, with 16 bases between them. Using immunoSEQ multiplex PCR, the repertoire was profiled, and TCRdb retains in-frame clones only, with some absent. The profile shows a few hundred thousand clones, 88% of them singletons. The sample is drawn from a study of blood T cell repertoires in COVID-19. The chain recombines TRBV15 with TRBJ1-1; D perhaps matches TRBD1 (5 bases). The sample comprised peripheral blood. This TCR was recovered from a man aged 60-69 years who had recovered from COVID-19. CDR3 protein: CATSRGGLGSGAFF. For the CDR3, the DNA is TGTGCCACCAGCAGAGGGGGACTTGGGTCGGGAGCTTTCTTT. Based on the CDR3 plus reference TRBV15 and TRBJ1-1, the full variable domain is DAMVIQNPRYQVTQFGKPVTLSCSQTLNHNVMYWYQQKSSQAPKLLFHYYDKDFNNEADTPDNFQSRRPNTSFCFLDIRSPGLGDTAMYLCATSRGGLGSGAFFGQGTRLTVV.